The text below deals with one TCR beta chain. The sample belongs to a study of blood T cell repertoires in COVID-19. For the study at large: The United States, Italy and Spain provided the acute and convalescent COVID-19 samples.

Across about two dozen US areas, participants ranged in age from about 18 to 100 years. Cohort placement rested on clinical history that participants reported themselves. The authors' processing: It was from reference gene primer amplification that nucleated cell counts were estimated. The method was immunoSEQ multiplex PCR; TCRdb's version includes in-frame clones alone and lacks a portion of them. Clone size and the V and J calls come from that table; the DNA yielded D and trimming. The sample carries 350,000 to 400,000 clones, roughly nine tenths recorded once. CDR1 is SGDLS, CDR2 YYNGEE, per germline. The CDR3 extends over 17 amino acids. V was pared by 0 bases and J by 8 bases, with 22 bases between.

This receptor was taken from a woman aged 25 to 45 who had recovered from COVID-19. Input material: PBMCs or T cells enriched from blood (not recorded which). The chain uses TRBV9 and TRBJ2-3, with D possibly matching TRBD2 (7 bases). The CDR3 coding sequence is TGTGCCAGCAGCGTAGCGGGGGGCTTCCCACAGATAAGTACGCAGTATTTT. It specifies CASSVAGGFPQISTQYF.